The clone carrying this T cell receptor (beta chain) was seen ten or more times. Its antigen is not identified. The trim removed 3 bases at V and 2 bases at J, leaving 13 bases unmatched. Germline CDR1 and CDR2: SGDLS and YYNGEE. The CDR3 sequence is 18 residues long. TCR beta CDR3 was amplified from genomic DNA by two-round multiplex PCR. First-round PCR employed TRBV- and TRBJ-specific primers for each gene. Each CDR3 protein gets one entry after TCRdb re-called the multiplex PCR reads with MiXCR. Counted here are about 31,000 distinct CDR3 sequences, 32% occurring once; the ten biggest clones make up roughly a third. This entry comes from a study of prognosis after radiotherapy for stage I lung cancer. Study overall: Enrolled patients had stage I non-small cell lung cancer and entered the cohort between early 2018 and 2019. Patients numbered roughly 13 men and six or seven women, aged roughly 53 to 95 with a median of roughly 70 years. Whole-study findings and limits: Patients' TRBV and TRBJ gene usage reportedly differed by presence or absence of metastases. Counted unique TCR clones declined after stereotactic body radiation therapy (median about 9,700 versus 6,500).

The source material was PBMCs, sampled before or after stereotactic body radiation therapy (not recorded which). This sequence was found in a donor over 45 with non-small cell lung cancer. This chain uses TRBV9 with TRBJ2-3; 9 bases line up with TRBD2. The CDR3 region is CASSGRLAADPSTDTQYF. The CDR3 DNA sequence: TGTGCCAGCAGCGGTAGACTAGCGGCTGACCCATCCACAGATACGCAGTATTTT.